The 7 T cell receptor beta chains below were found in one sample sequenced in a study of T cell responses to AZD1222 COVID-19 vaccine (dated by TCRdb to 2020 to 2023). The library relied on the immunoSEQ multiplex PCR assay. TCRdb stores this immuneACCESS table with in-frame sequences only. Part of the clones is absent; in the studies checked, under half of the shortfall reflects unresolved V genes, and no reason is known for the rest. The table for this sample lists tens of thousands of clones; 86% of them were counted only once. 5.6% of the sample goes to the ten largest clones. The time point label on this specimen signifies: about 28 days (+/-7) after the second vaccine dose. Sequencing used peripheral blood, obtained 28 days after the second AZD1222 dose. Receptors were obtained from an adult who received the AZD1222 COVID-19 vaccine.

The chain couples TRBV5-1 to TRBJ2-3; D gene ambiguous. The CDR3 runs to 13 residues. Germline V CDR1 and CDR2: SGHRS, YFSETQ. V gave up 0 bases and J gave up 4 bases, with 6 bases separating them. The CDR3 loop is CASSLVSSDTQYF. CDR3 DNA: TGCGCCAGCAGCTTGGTTAGCTCAGATACGCAGTATTTT.

The chain combines TRBV5-1 with TRBJ2-5, with 10 bases that match TRBD2. CDR3 length equals 16 residues. Germline V lookup: CDR1 SGHRS, CDR2 YFSETQ. V was clipped by 5 bases and J by 1 base; unmatched bases: 8. In nucleotides, the CDR3 is TGCGCCAGCAGTTCCGGACTAGCGGAGGGCCAAGAGACCCAGTACTTC. This translates into CASSSGLAEGQETQYF.

The chain couples TRBV3-1 (or the pseudogene TRBV3-2) to TRBJ1-2; 8 nucleotides align to TRBD1. Unmatched junction bases numbered 12, after V lost 5 bases and J lost 7 bases. Germline CDR1 and CDR2: LGHDT and YNNKEL (reference sequence). This CDR3 comprises 15 residues. CDR3 coding DNA: TGTGCCAGCAGCAAGGGAGACAGGGGTCAAGTTGGCTACACCTTC. It translates to CASSKGDRGQVGYTF.

The chain has TRBV3-1 (or the pseudogene TRBV3-2) and TRBJ2-1; TRBD2 matches 10 bases. CDR1 LGHDT and CDR2 YNNKEL come from the germline V gene (reference sequence). V dropped 3 bases and J dropped 7; count of bases not matched to a gene: 9. CDR3 length equals 16 residues. The CDR3 nucleotides read TGTGCCAGCAGCCACGGGTCTAGCGGGAGTAAGAATGAGCAGTTCTTC. Translation: CASSHGSSGSKNEQFF.

The chain combines TRBV6-5 with TRBJ2-7, with 7 bases fitting TRBD2. V lost 6 bases and J lost 0; bases outside the gene matches: 2. This CDR3 has 13 residues. CDR1 and CDR2 from the germline V gene are MNHEY and SVGAGI. CDR3 sequence (DNA): TGTGCCAGCAGGCGGGAGCCCTCCTACGAGCAGTACTTC. It translates to CASRREPSYEQYF.

The genes are TRBV2 and TRBJ1-1, with 7 positions matching TRBD1. The length of the CDR3 is 14 residues. J was trimmed by 0 bases and V by 3 bases; bases with no gene match: 1. Per the germline V gene, CDR1 is SNHLY and CDR2 is FYNNEI. CDR3 coding DNA: TGTGCCAGCAGTGACGGACAGGTGAACACTGAAGCTTTCTTT. This encodes CASSDGQVNTEAFF. Using reference TRBV2 and TRBJ1-1 for the parts outside the CDR3, the full variable domain is EPEVTQTPSHQVTQMGQEVILRCVPISNHLYFYWYRQILGQKVEFLVSFYNNEISEKSEIFDDQFSVERPDGSNFTLKIRSTKLEDSAMYFCASSDGQVNTEAFFGQGTRLTVV.

This chain joins TRBV15 and TRBJ1-4; D gene unclear. Per the germline V gene, CDR1 is LNHNV and CDR2 is YYDKDF (reference sequence). The CDR3 is made up of 16 amino acids. The germline V and J ends were trimmed by 0 bases and 0 bases, with 8 bases remaining between them. CDR3 protein: CATSRDRGSTNEKLFF. The CDR3, as DNA: TGTGCCACCAGCAGAGATCGGGGTTCAACTAATGAAAAACTGTTTTTT. Full variable domain (outside the CDR3, taken from reference TRBV15 and TRBJ1-4): DAMVIQNPRYQVTQFGKPVTLSCSQTLNHNVMYWYQQKSSQAPKLLFHYYDKDFNNEADTPDNFQSRRPNTSFCFLDIRSPGLGDTAMYLCATSRDRGSTNEKLFFGSGTQLSVL.